One and the same sample provided the 3 T cell receptor beta chains below, sequenced in a study of post-analysis software for immune sequencing data. Study-level results: There were roughly 5 TRBV segments more frequent in patients than controls, and TRBV5-6, TRBV5-1 and TRBV20-1 were among them.

The TCR beta cDNA libraries contained unique molecular identifiers. TCRdb used MiXCR to reprocess the PCR reads, holding one entry per CDR3 protein. Seen here are over 150,000 distinct CDR3 sequences, around 30% observed once, and the top ten hold less than 1.6%. Their antigens are not known. Sequences were obtained from blood. The receptors originated from a girl under 18 with multiple sclerosis.

Only a few counts were recorded for this clonotype. The gene calls are TRBV5-1 and TRBJ1-2; 9 positions match TRBD1. Trimming took 0 bases from V and 6 from J; bases not matched to a gene: 6. There are 15 residues in the CDR3. In germline, CDR1 is SGHRS, CDR2 YFSETQ. The CDR3 loop is CASSLEPRDRDGYTF. CDR3 sequence (DNA): TGCGCCAGCAGCTTGGAGCCACGGGACAGGGATGGCTACACCTTC.

This clonotype occurred a few times. The gene calls are TRBV7-8 and TRBJ1-5, with 7 bases lining up with TRBD1. Germline V gene lookup returns CDR1 SGHVS and CDR2 FQNEAQ. The trim removed 1 base at V and 4 bases at J, leaving 7 bases unmatched. This CDR3 region has 16 residues. CDR3 nucleotides: TGTGCCAGCAGCTTAGGGGGACAGAATGGGAATCAGCCCCAGCATTTT. This encodes CASSLGGQNGNQPQHF.

In this sample, this clonotype turned up a few times. The chain links TRBV7-9 to TRBJ2-5; the D gene is possibly TRBD1 (5 bases). The CDR3 consists of 15 residues. The germline CDR1 and CDR2 sequences are SEHNR and FQNEAQ (reference sequence). Trimming shortened V by 5 bases and J by 11 bases, and 24 bases separated the two germline ends. The CDR3 sequence is CASSPKGQGYNEQYF. The DNA for the CDR3 is TGTGCCAGCAGCCCCAAAGGACAAGGCTACAATGAGCAGTACTTC.